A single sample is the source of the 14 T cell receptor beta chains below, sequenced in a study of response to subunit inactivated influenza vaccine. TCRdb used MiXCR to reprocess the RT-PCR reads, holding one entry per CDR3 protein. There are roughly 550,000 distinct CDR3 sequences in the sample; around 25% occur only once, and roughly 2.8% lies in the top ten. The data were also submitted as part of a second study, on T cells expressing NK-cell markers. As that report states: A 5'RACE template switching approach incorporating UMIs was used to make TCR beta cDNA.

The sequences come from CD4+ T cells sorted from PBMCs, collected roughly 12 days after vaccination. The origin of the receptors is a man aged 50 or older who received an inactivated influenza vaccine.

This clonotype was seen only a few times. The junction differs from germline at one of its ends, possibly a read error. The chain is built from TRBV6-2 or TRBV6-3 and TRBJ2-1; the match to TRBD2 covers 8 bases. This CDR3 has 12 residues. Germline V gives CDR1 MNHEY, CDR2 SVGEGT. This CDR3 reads CASAPGLAGSIF. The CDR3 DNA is TGTGCCAGCGCACCGGGGCTAGCGGGCTCGATCTTC.

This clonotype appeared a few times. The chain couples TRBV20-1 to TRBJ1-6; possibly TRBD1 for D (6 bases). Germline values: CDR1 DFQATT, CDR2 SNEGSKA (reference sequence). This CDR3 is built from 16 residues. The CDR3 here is CSTLKGGSSYNSPLHF. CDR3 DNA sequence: TGCAGCACCCTGAAAGGGGGTAGCTCCTATAATTCACCCCTCCACTTT.

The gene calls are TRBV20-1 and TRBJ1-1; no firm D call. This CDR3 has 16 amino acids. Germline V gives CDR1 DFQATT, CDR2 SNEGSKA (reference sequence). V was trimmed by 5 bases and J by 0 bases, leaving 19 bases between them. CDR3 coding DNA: TGCAGTGCTGGCCCAGCGCTGTCGGGCATGAACACTGAAGCTTTCTTT. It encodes CSAGPALSGMNTEAFF.

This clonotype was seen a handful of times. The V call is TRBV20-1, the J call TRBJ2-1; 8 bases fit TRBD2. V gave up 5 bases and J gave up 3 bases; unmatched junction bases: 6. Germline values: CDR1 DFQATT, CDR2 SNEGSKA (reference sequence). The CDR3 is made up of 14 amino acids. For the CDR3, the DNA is TGCAGTGCTCTGAGCGGGAGTGGCTACAATGAGCAGTTCTTC. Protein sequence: CSALSGSGYNEQFF.

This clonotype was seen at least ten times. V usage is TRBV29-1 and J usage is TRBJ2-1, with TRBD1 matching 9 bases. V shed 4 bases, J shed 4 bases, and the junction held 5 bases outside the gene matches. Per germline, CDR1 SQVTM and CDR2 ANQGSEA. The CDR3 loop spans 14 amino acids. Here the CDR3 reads CSVVGTGMYNEQFF. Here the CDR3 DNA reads TGCAGCGTTGTTGGGACAGGGATGTACAATGAGCAGTTCTTC.

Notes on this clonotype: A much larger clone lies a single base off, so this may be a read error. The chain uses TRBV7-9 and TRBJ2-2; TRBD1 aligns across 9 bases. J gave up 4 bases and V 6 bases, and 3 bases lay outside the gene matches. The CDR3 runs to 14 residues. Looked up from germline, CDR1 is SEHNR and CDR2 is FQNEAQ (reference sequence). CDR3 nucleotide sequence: TGTGCCAGCAGGGGGACAGGGACCACCGGGGAGCTGTTTTTT. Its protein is CASRGTGTTGELFF.

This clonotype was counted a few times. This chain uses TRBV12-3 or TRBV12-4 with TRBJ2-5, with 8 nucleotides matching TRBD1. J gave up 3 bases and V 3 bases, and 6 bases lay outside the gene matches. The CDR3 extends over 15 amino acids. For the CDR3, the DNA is TGTGCCAGCAGTTTGCTTGGGACAGGCAAAGAGACCCAGTACTTC. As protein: CASSLLGTGKETQYF.

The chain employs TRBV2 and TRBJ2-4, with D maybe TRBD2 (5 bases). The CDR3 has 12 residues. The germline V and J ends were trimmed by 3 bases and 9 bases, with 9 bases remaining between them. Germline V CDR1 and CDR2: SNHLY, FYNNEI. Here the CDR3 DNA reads TGTGCCAGCAGTGATGAGGGTGTCATTCAGTACTTC. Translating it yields CASSDEGVIQYF.

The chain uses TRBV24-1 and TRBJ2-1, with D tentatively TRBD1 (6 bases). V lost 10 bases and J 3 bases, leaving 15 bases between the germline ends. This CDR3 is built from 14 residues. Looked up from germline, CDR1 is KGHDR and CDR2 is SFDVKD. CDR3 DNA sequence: TGTGCCACGCAGCCCAGCAGGGGCTACAATGAGCAGTTCTTC. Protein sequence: CATQPSRGYNEQFF.

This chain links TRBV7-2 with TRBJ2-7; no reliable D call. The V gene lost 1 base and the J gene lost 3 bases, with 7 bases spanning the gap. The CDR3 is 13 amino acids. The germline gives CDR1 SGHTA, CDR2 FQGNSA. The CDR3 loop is CASSLVHLYEQYF. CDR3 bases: TGTGCCAGCAGCTTAGTCCACCTCTACGAGCAGTACTTC.

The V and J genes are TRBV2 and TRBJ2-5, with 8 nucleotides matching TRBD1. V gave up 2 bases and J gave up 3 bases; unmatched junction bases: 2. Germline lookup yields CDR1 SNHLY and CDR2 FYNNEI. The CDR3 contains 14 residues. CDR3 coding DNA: TGTGCCAGCAGTGAAAGGACAGGGAAAGAGACCCAGTACTTC. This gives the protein CASSERTGKETQYF.

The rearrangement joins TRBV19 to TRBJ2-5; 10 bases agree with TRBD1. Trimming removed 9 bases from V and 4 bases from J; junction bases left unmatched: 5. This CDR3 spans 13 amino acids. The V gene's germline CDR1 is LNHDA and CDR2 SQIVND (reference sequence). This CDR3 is CASRTGGGETQYF. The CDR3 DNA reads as TGTGCCAGCCGGACAGGGGGAGGAGAGACCCAGTACTTC.

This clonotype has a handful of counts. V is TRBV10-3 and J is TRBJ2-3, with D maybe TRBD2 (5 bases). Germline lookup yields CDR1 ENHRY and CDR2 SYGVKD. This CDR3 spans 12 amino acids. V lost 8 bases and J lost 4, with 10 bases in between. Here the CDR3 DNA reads TGTGCCATCGGCGCTAGCTCAGATACGCAGTATTTT. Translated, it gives CAIGASSDTQYF.

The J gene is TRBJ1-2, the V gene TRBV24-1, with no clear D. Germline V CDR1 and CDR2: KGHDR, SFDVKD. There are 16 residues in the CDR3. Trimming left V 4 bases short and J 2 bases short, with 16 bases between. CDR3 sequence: CATSDHRQAGNYGYTF. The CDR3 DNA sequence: TGTGCCACCAGTGACCATCGTCAGGCCGGCAACTATGGCTACACCTTC.